Listed below are T cell receptor beta chains from one sample, sequenced in a study of cytomegalovirus exposure and HLA in healthy donors. Produced via immunoSEQ multiplex PCR; TCRdb's table is partial and in-frame only. The sample records approximately 86,000 clones, around 71% being singletons. Sequencing was carried out using PBMCs. The receptors were gathered from a man between 60 and 75 years old in good health and CMV-seronegative. Each CDR3 is given with its conserved first and last residue. Fields, in order: J gene, D gene, V gene, clone size, CDR3 DNA, CDR3 protein. A D gene is named only where the DNA matches it firmly. Some rows have no size entry. The others give once, few or many, or a class for an expanded clone.

J: TRBJ2-7
D: NA
V: TRBV18
size: NA
DNA: TGTGCCAGCTCACCACGGCAGGGTTCCTACGAGCAGTACTTC
CDR3: CASSPRQGSYEQYF

J: TRBJ1-1
D: NA
V: TRBV19
size: NA
DNA: TGTGCCAGTGATAACAGGCAGAACACTGAAGCTTTCTTT
CDR3: CASDNRQNTEAFF

J: TRBJ1-1
D: NA
V: TRBV19
size: NA
DNA: TGTGCCAGTAGTGTAGGGACTACTACACCTGAAGCTTTCTTT
CDR3: CASSVGTTTPEAFF

J: TRBJ2-7
D: TRBD1
V: TRBV2
size: NA
DNA: TGTGCCAGCAGCGTACAGGGGGGTAGTGAGCAGTACTTC
CDR3: CASSVQGGSEQYF

J: TRBJ2-6
D: TRBD2
V: TRBV6-5
size: NA
DNA: TGTGCCAGCTGGCGGGAGACAGCTGGGGCCAACGTCCTGACTTTC
CDR3: CASWRETAGANVLTF

J: TRBJ2-1
D: NA
V: TRBV5-1
size: NA
DNA: TGCGCCAGCAGCGGGAGTAGCTCCTACAATGAGCAGTTCTTC
CDR3: CASSGSSSYNEQFF

J: TRBJ1-6
D: TRBD1
V: TRBV7-6
size: once
DNA: TGTGCCAGCAGCAACCGGGACAGGGATAATTCACCCCTCCACTTT
CDR3: CASSNRDRDNSPLHF

J: TRBJ2-1
D: NA
V: TRBV6-5
size: NA
DNA: TGTGCCACCAGCACAAACTACAATGAGCAGTTCTTC
CDR3: CATSTNYNEQFF

J: TRBJ2-3
D: TRBD2
V: TRBV6-4
size: few
DNA: TGTGCCAGCAGTGACCTGACTAGCGGGAGCACAGATACGCAGTATTTT
CDR3: CASSDLTSGSTDTQYF

J: TRBJ2-6
D: NA
V: TRBV19
size: NA
DNA: TGTGCCAGTAGTCCCCGCCCTGTAGGAGTTGGGGCCAACGTCCTGACTTTC
CDR3: CASSPRPVGVGANVLTF

J: TRBJ2-6
D: TRBD1
V: TRBV5-4
size: few
DNA: TGTGCCAGCAGCCCCCCCCGACAGGGTGCTGGGGCCAACGTCCTGACTTTC
CDR3: CASSPPRQGAGANVLTF

J: TRBJ1-2
D: TRBD1
V: TRBV2
size: NA
DNA: TGTGCCAGCAGTGGGGACAGGGGGCTGATAGGGTATGGCTACACCTTC
CDR3: CASSGDRGLIGYGYTF

J: TRBJ1-6
D: TRBD1
V: TRBV4-1
size: NA
DNA: TGCGCCAGCAGCCAAGAATCAGGGACAGGCACTTCACCCCTCCACTTT
CDR3: CASSQESGTGTSPLHF

J: TRBJ2-5
D: NA
V: TRBV6-5
size: NA
DNA: TGTGCCAGCAGTTACGAGGGAGAGACCCAGTACTTC
CDR3: CASSYEGETQYF

J: TRBJ2-5
D: NA
V: TRBV7-9
size: NA
DNA: TGTGCCAGCAGCGGCAGGACTACGGGGGAAGAGACCCAGTACTTC
CDR3: CASSGRTTGEETQYF

J: TRBJ2-2
D: TRBD2
V: TRBV10-3
size: NA
DNA: TGTGCCTCCCACCGCCAACCAGCGGGGGGGCGGAGCGGGGAGCTGTTTTTT
CDR3: CASHRQPAGGRSGELFF

J: TRBJ1-2
D: TRBD1
V: TRBV19
size: NA
DNA: TGTGCCAGCCAACAGGGGGCTGTTACTGGCTACACCTTC
CDR3: CASQQGAVTGYTF

J: TRBJ1-4
D: TRBD1
V: TRBV7-2
size: few
DNA: TGTGCCAGCAGCCGGGACAGGGGGGATGAAAAACTGTTTTTT
CDR3: CASSRDRGDEKLFF

J: TRBJ1-1
D: TRBD1
V: TRBV9
size: NA
DNA: TGTGCCAGCAGCCGGGACAGTAGTACTGAAGCTTTCTTT
CDR3: CASSRDSSTEAFF

J: TRBJ2-7
D: NA
V: TRBV10-3
size: NA
DNA: TGTGCCATCAGTGAGTCTAGTGGGGGGAGGGAGCAGTACTTC
CDR3: CAISESSGGREQYF

J: TRBJ1-6
D: NA
V: TRBV14
size: NA
DNA: TGTGCCAGCAGCCAAGACGTGGTAGAGAATTCACCCCTCCACTTT
CDR3: CASSQDVVENSPLHF

J: TRBJ2-3
D: TRBD1
V: TRBV5-1
size: NA
DNA: TGCGCCAGCAGCTGGGACAGGGGAGGCACAGATACGCAGTATTTT
CDR3: CASSWDRGGTDTQYF

J: TRBJ1-2
D: TRBD1
V: TRBV2
size: few
DNA: TGTGCCAGCAGTCTAGGTCCCGGGACAGGGTTTGATGGCTACACCTTC
CDR3: CASSLGPGTGFDGYTF

J: TRBJ2-1
D: TRBD2
V: TRBV11-2
size: NA
DNA: TGTGCCAGCAGCTTTAACGGGGGGATTGGGAATGAGCAGTTCTTC
CDR3: CASSFNGGIGNEQFF

J: TRBJ1-1
D: NA
V: TRBV6-1
size: NA
DNA: TGTGCCAGCCAGGTCCGGGAAATGGGCACTGAAGCTTTCTTT
CDR3: CASQVREMGTEAFF

J: TRBJ1-2
D: NA
V: TRBV20-1
size: NA
DNA: TGCAGTGCCATCGACAGGAATGGCTACACCTTC
CDR3: CSAIDRNGYTF

J: TRBJ2-1
D: TRBD2
V: TRBV19
size: NA
DNA: TGTGCCAGTAGTAGAAAGCGGGAGGGTTACAATGAGCAGTTCTTC
CDR3: CASSRKREGYNEQFF

J: TRBJ2-7
D: TRBD1
V: TRBV7-9
size: NA
DNA: TGTGCCAGCAGCCGCGGACAGGACTACGAGCAGTACTTC
CDR3: CASSRGQDYEQYF

J: TRBJ2-7
D: TRBD1
V: TRBV29-1
size: NA
DNA: TGCAGCGTTGAGGGGACAGATCCATACGAGCAGTACTTC
CDR3: CSVEGTDPYEQYF

J: TRBJ2-7
D: TRBD1
V: TRBV7-9
size: NA
DNA: TGTGCCAGCAGCTTAGCTAATACAGGGGGCTTTTGGGAGCAGTACTTC
CDR3: CASSLANTGGFWEQYF

J: TRBJ1-1
D: TRBD1
V: TRBV9
size: NA
DNA: TGTGCCAGCAGCACCTCCGGGACAGGGACTGAAGCTTTCTTT
CDR3: CASSTSGTGTEAFF

J: TRBJ2-1
D: TRBD2
V: TRBV6-1
size: few
DNA: TGTGCCAGCAGTGTGTCGGGAGGGCCTGAGCAGTTCTTC
CDR3: CASSVSGGPEQFF

J: TRBJ1-2
D: NA
V: TRBV29-1
size: NA
DNA: TGCAGCGTTGAGGTCAGGGGAGTGGTCGGTGGCTACACCTTC
CDR3: CSVEVRGVVGGYTF

J: TRBJ2-1
D: NA
V: TRBV7-9
size: NA
DNA: TGTGCCAGCAGCAGACTTGAGAATGAGCAGTTCTTC
CDR3: CASSRLENEQFF

J: TRBJ1-1
D: NA
V: TRBV5-1
size: NA
DNA: TGCGCCAGCAGCTTGGCCGACAGGAACACTGAAGCTTTCTTT
CDR3: CASSLADRNTEAFF

J: TRBJ2-5
D: TRBD1
V: TRBV7-2
size: once
DNA: TGTGCCAGCAGCTCTCAACAGGGGCAAGAGACCCAGTACTTC
CDR3: CASSSQQGQETQYF

J: TRBJ2-1
D: TRBD2
V: TRBV4-3
size: NA
DNA: TGCGCCAGCAGTCGATCTAGCGGCACCTACAATGAGCAGTTCTTC
CDR3: CASSRSSGTYNEQFF

J: TRBJ1-2
D: TRBD1
V: TRBV6-5
size: NA
DNA: TGTGCCAGCAGCCACCGACAGGGGCAAACCTTCTACACCTTC
CDR3: CASSHRQGQTFYTF

J: TRBJ1-1
D: TRBD1
V: TRBV18
size: NA
DNA: TGTGCCAGCTCAATCGAGGGACAGGGGGTAGTTGAAGCTTTCTTT
CDR3: CASSIEGQGVVEAFF

J: TRBJ1-5
D: NA
V: TRBV18
size: NA
DNA: TGTGCCAGCTCACGTCGGGGTAGCAATCAGCCCCAGCATTTT
CDR3: CASSRRGSNQPQHF

J: TRBJ2-1
D: NA
V: TRBV5-6
size: NA
DNA: TGTGCCAGCAGCTGGGACAATTCCTACAATGAGCAGTTCTTC
CDR3: CASSWDNSYNEQFF

J: TRBJ2-2
D: TRBD1
V: TRBV4-3
size: NA
DNA: TGCGCCAGCAGCCACGATATTGGGACAGCAGCGAACACCGGGGAGCTGTTTTTT
CDR3: CASSHDIGTAANTGELFF

J: TRBJ2-7
D: TRBD1
V: TRBV5-4
size: NA
DNA: TGTGCCAGCAGCGGTGACAGGGACCACTACGAGCAGTACTTC
CDR3: CASSGDRDHYEQYF

J: TRBJ1-2
D: NA
V: TRBV5-6
size: NA
DNA: TGTGCCAGCAGCTTGGGGGCCTACAGGACGCTACCCTATGGCTACACCTTC
CDR3: CASSLGAYRTLPYGYTF

J: TRBJ1-4
D: NA
V: TRBV6-1
size: few
DNA: TGTGCCAGCAGTGAAACAGGGGAAAAACTGTTTTTT
CDR3: CASSETGEKLFF

J: TRBJ2-7
D: NA
V: TRBV29-1
size: NA
DNA: TGCAGCGTCAGGGGCGCCCGGGGCGAGCAGTACTTC
CDR3: CSVRGARGEQYF

J: TRBJ2-4
D: TRBD1
V: TRBV19
size: NA
DNA: TGTGCCAGTAGCAAGGGGACCCCCGGTGGGACAGAAAACATTCAGTACTTC
CDR3: CASSKGTPGGTENIQYF

J: TRBJ2-5
D: NA
V: TRBV7-2
size: NA
DNA: TGTGCCAGCAGCTTAGCCAGTGAGACCCAGTACTTC
CDR3: CASSLASETQYF

J: TRBJ1-1
D: NA
V: TRBV4-2
size: NA
DNA: TGTGCCAGCAGCCAAGTGGGGGGGCCCTTGAACACTGAAGCTTTCTTT
CDR3: CASSQVGGPLNTEAFF

J: TRBJ1-5
D: TRBD1
V: TRBV2
size: NA
DNA: TGTGCCAGCCGAGGACAGGGTTTAAATCAGCCCCAGCATTTT
CDR3: CASRGQGLNQPQHF

J: TRBJ1-1
D: NA
V: TRBV27
size: NA
DNA: TGTGCCAGCGCTGGTGGTACGGGGAGAGAGGCAGCTTTCTTT
CDR3: CASAGGTGREAAFF

J: TRBJ1-3
D: NA
V: TRBV7-9
size: NA
DNA: TGTGCCAGCAGACCTCCGGGTCGCTCTGGAAACACCATATATTTT
CDR3: CASRPPGRSGNTIYF

J: TRBJ2-7
D: NA
V: TRBV5-1
size: NA
DNA: TGCGCCAGCAGCTTGGGACTGGCCTTCGAGGGCGAGCAGTACTTC
CDR3: CASSLGLAFEGEQYF

J: TRBJ2-7
D: NA
V: TRBV11-2
size: NA
DNA: TGTGCCAGCAGCTTAGGGGAGAAAGAGCAGTACTTC
CDR3: CASSLGEKEQYF

J: TRBJ2-1
D: TRBD2
V: TRBV5-1
size: NA
DNA: TGCGCCAGCAGCTTGCAAATGACTAGCGTCTACAATGAGCAGTTCTTC
CDR3: CASSLQMTSVYNEQFF

J: TRBJ1-3
D: TRBD1
V: TRBV19
size: many
DNA: TGTGCCAGTAGTCGGGCAGGGGGCTTATTCCCTGGAAACACCATATATTTT
CDR3: CASSRAGGLFPGNTIYF

J: TRBJ2-7
D: NA
V: TRBV7-8
size: NA
DNA: TGTGCCAGCAGCTTACTAGACTACGAGCAGTACTTC
CDR3: CASSLLDYEQYF

J: TRBJ1-6
D: NA
V: TRBV7-6
size: once
DNA: TGTGCCAGCAGCCAGGGGATTTATAATTCACCCCTCCACTTT
CDR3: CASSQGIYNSPLHF

J: TRBJ1-3
D: NA
V: TRBV6-6
size: once
DNA: TGTGCCAGCAGTGCGACAGCTTCTGGAAACACCATATATTTT
CDR3: CASSATASGNTIYF

J: TRBJ2-3
D: TRBD2
V: TRBV7-6
size: NA
DNA: TGTGCCAGCAGCCTACTTAGCGGGGGGGATAGCACAGATACGCAGTATTTT
CDR3: CASSLLSGGDSTDTQYF